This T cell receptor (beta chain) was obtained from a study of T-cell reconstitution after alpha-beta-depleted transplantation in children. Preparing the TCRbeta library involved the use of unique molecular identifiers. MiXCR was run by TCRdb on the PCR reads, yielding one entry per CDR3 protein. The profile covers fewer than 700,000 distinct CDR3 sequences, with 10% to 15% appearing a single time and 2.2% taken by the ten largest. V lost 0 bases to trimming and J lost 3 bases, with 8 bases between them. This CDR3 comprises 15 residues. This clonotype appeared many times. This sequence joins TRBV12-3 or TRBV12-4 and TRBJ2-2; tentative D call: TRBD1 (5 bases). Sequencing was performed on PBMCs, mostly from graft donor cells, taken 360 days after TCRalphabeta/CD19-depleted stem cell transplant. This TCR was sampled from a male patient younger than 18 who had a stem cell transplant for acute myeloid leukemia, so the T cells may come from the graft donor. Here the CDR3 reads CASSLAQGDTGELFF. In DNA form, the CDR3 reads TGTGCCAGCAGTTTAGCCCAGGGCGACACCGGGGAGCTGTTTTTT.